This record looks at one T cell receptor beta chain sequence and its context. Its antigen is not identified. TCRdb called the 5' RACE reads again in MiXCR, with one record for every CDR3 protein. The sample consists of a few hundred thousand distinct CDR3 sequences, 16% of them appearing once. These data belong to a study of T-cell memory formation after mild COVID-19. Study outcomes and limitations: Clones that contracted clustered mainly in CM and EM if CD4+ and in EMRA if CD8+. Day 15 to 85 contracting clones showed balanced CD4/CD8; day 15 to 37 expanders favored CD4+. Memory from before infection featured some responding clones, which suggests cross-reactive memory joined. Nothing confirmed that second-wave clones peaking on day 37 were specific for SARS-CoV-2.

Per germline, CDR1 SQVTM and CDR2 ANQGSEA. The CDR3 consists of 14 residues. V was trimmed by 0 bases and J by 10 bases, leaving 13 bases between them. The V gene is TRBV29-1, the J gene TRBJ1-6; no clear D gene. This TCR was sampled from a man between 18 and 29 years old who had mild COVID-19 (a few samples of this study predate the infection). Cell type and time point are not known. Sequenced sample: PBMCs or a T cell subset sorted from them (not recorded which). The CDR3 nucleotides read TGCAGCGTTGAAGAACCACCAACTAGCTCACCCCTCCACTTT. It codes for CSVEEPPTSSPLHF.